Listed below are T cell receptor beta chains from one sample, sequenced in a study of CD8+CD57+ T cells in acquired aplastic anemia. Each CDR3 protein is one row after TCRdb ran MiXCR on the reads. The sample holds hundreds of thousands of distinct CDR3 sequences, about a third seen once. Sequenced: sorted CD4+, CD8+, or CD8+CD57+ T cells (not recorded which) from PBMCs. The receptors originated from a human donor with aplastic anemia. Both conserved end residues are part of each CDR3. The D gene is left open where the match is weak. A row's size may be missing; if present it is once, few, many or a size class.

NA | TRBJ1-1 | many | TRBV15 | CATSSRDLNTEAFF | TGTGCCACCAGCTCTCGAGACCTGAACACTGAAGCTTTCTTT
NA | TRBJ1-1 | NA | TRBV7-9 | CASSLFGQGSTEAFF | TGTGCCAGCAGCTTATTTGGTCAGGGCAGCACTGAAGCTTTCTTT
NA | TRBJ2-7 | NA | TRBV4-1 | CASSQEFPEISYEQYF | TGCGCCAGCAGCCAAGAGTTCCCGGAAATCTCCTACGAGCAGTACTTT
TRBD2 | TRBJ2-3 | NA | TRBV19 | CASSGTSGGADTQYF | TGTGCCAGTAGTGGGACTAGCGGGGGGGCAGATACGCAGTATTTT
TRBD2 | TRBJ2-7 | NA | TRBV4-2 | CASSQATSGSHEQYF | TGTGCCAGCAGCCAAGCAACTAGCGGGAGCCACGAGCAGTACTTC
TRBD1 | TRBJ2-2 | few | TRBV19 | CASSRGDRDGELFF | TGTGCCAGTAGTAGAGGTGACAGGGACGGGGAGCTGTTTTTT
TRBD1 | TRBJ1-1 | few | TRBV20-1 | CSAKAADRGNTEAFF | TGCAGTGCTAAGGCAGCAGACAGGGGGAACACTGAAGCTTTCTTT
NA | TRBJ2-5 | many | TRBV12-3/TRBV12-4 | CASRESRGKETQYF | TGTGCCAGCAGAGAGTCCAGGGGAAAAGAGACCCAGTACTTC
TRBD1 | TRBJ2-7 | few | TRBV12-3/TRBV12-4 | CASSLSGGGSYEQYF | TGTGCCAGCAGTTTGTCAGGGGGCGGCTCCTACGAGCAGTACTTC
TRBD1 | TRBJ2-7 | many | TRBV7-2 | CASSLDGTAGYEQYF | TGTGCCAGCAGCCTCGACGGGACAGCTGGCTACGAGCAGTACTTC
TRBD1 | TRBJ2-7 | once | TRBV24-1 | CATSDTGTGGGYEQYF | TGTGCCACCAGTGATACCGGGACAGGGGGTGGCTACGAGCAGTACTTC
NA | TRBJ2-7 | many | TRBV12-3/TRBV12-4 | CASSFLRSYEQYF | TGTGCCAGCAGTTTCCTGCGTAGCTACGAGCAGTACTTC
NA | TRBJ1-6 | NA | TRBV3-1 | CASSQDAVNSPLHF | TGTGCCAGCAGCCAAGACGCAGTGAATTCACCCCTCCACTTT
NA | TRBJ1-2 | NA | TRBV10-3 | CAILGTYGYTF | TGTGCCATCCTGGGCACCTATGGCTACACCTTC
NA | TRBJ1-4 | NA | TRBV12-3/TRBV12-4 | CASRPAATNEKLFF | TGTGCCAGCAGGCCGGCTGCAACTAATGAAAAACTGTTTTTT
NA | TRBJ2-1 | many | TRBV19 | CASSQGADYNEQFF | TGTGCCAGTAGTCAAGGGGCGGATTACAATGAGCAGTTCTTC
NA | TRBJ1-2 | many | TRBV7-2 | CASSPKLEAYGYTF | TGTGCCAGCAGCCCGAAACTGGAGGCCTATGGCTACACCTTC
NA | TRBJ1-6 | NA | TRBV25-1 | CASSLWVGGRSPLHF | TGTGCCAGCAGTTTATGGGTTGGGGGGCGATCACCCCTCCACTTT
TRBD1 | TRBJ1-1 | NA | TRBV24-1 | CATSLPQGSEAFF | TGTGCCACCAGTTTACCACAGGGGTCTGAAGCTTTCTTT
NA | TRBJ1-6 | NA | TRBV9 | CASSASSGTTNYNSPLHF | TGTGCCAGCAGCGCCTCCTCCGGGACAACTAACTATAATTCACCCCTCCACTTT
NA | TRBJ2-2 | few | TRBV7-3 | CASSGPGGPTGELFF | TGTGCCAGCAGCGGACCTGGGGGACCGACCGGGGAGCTGTTTTTT
NA | TRBJ1-2 | NA | TRBV10-3 | CAISDSNYGYTF | TGTGCCATCAGTGACAGCAACTATGGCTACACCTTC
NA | TRBJ1-1 | NA | TRBV10-3 | CASSWKPGDNTEAFF | TGTGCCAGCAGCTGGAAGCCGGGAGATAACACTGAAGCTTTCTTT
NA | TRBJ1-1 | many | TRBV15 | CATSRDRFGEGTEAFF | TGTGCCACCAGCAGAGATAGGTTCGGTGAGGGCACTGAAGCTTTCTTT
NA | TRBJ1-5 | NA | TRBV15 | CATSRERVRDNQPQHF | TGTGCCACCAGCAGAGAGAGGGTACGAGACAATCAGCCCCAGCATTTT
NA | TRBJ1-2 | NA | TRBV15 | CATSKGLHGYTF | TGTGCCACCAGCAAGGGTTTACATGGCTACACCTTC
NA | TRBJ1-2 | NA | TRBV5-6 | CASSPWDRNYGYTF | TGTGCCAGCAGCCCCTGGGACCGAAACTATGGCTACACCTTC
NA | TRBJ1-5 | NA | TRBV30 | CAWSVGDNQPQHF | TGTGCCTGGAGTGTCGGTGATAATCAGCCCCAGCATTTT
NA | TRBJ1-3 | once | TRBV5-4 | CASSQNTGTPGLIYF | TGTGCCAGCAGCCAAAACACCGGGACACCCGGTCTCATATATTTT
TRBD1 | TRBJ1-4 | NA | TRBV10-3 | CAISGTGVLEKLFF | TGTGCCATCAGTGGGACAGGGGTATTGGAAAAACTGTTTTTT
NA | TRBJ1-6 | NA | TRBV15 | CATSRAGLAPLHF | TGTGCCACCAGCAGAGCGGGGCTGGCACCCCTCCACTTT
NA | TRBJ2-2 | many | TRBV19 | CASSVVDAGELFF | TGTGCCAGTAGCGTCGTTGACGCCGGGGAGCTGTTTTTT
TRBD2 | TRBJ2-2 | once | TRBV14 | CTSSRTGLALSGELFF | TGTACCAGCAGCCGAACGGGACTAGCGTTATCCGGGGAGCTGTTTTTT
NA | TRBJ1-4 | NA | TRBV15 | CATSRDNEKLFF | TGTGCCACCAGCAGAGATAATGAAAAACTGTTTTTT
NA | TRBJ2-7 | many | TRBV24-1 | CATPSRGQSYEQYF | TGTGCCACGCCGTCGCGCGGACAGTCCTACGAGCAGTACTTC
TRBD1 | TRBJ2-7 | NA | TRBV4-1 | CASSPSTGISVEQYF | TGCGCCAGCAGCCCGTCGACAGGGATCTCGGTGGAGCAGTACTTC
NA | TRBJ2-7 | many | TRBV12-3/TRBV12-4 | CASSLRTYEQYF | TGTGCCAGCAGTTTACGGACCTACGAGCAGTACTTC
TRBD1 | TRBJ2-1 | NA | TRBV27 | CASSPGQISYNEQFF | TGTGCCAGCAGCCCGGGACAGATCTCCTACAATGAGCAGTTCTTC
TRBD1 | TRBJ2-7 | NA | TRBV11-2 | CATSGTGTGLHEQYF | TGTGCCACCAGCGGAACCGGGACAGGGCTGCACGAGCAGTACTTC
NA | TRBJ2-7 | NA | TRBV11-3 | CASSRADSYEQYF | TGTGCCAGCAGCCGGGCGGACTCCTACGAGCAGTACTTC
NA | TRBJ2-5 | NA | TRBV3-1 | CASSQEWGRGTETQYF | TGTGCCAGCAGCCAAGAGTGGGGGCGAGGAACTGAGACCCAGTACTTC
TRBD1 | TRBJ2-3 | NA | TRBV20-1 | CSATLIGTGGPDTQYF | TGCAGTGCTACCCTAATAGGGACAGGGGGCCCCGATACGCAGTATTTT
TRBD1 | TRBJ1-6 | many | TRBV5-6 | CATRQGPKSPLHF | TGTGCCACCCGACAGGGGCCGAAATCACCCCTCCACTTT
TRBD2 | TRBJ2-3 | many | TRBV5-1 | CASSLGLAASDTQYF | TGCGCCAGCAGCTTGGGTCTAGCGGCATCAGATACGCAGTATTTT
TRBD1 | TRBJ1-5 | NA | TRBV6-1 | CASSETPGQGGQPQHF | TGTGCCAGCAGTGAAACCCCCGGACAGGGCGGTCAGCCCCAGCATTTT
NA | TRBJ2-7 | NA | TRBV20-1 | CSARDFRSEDMHPYEQYF | TGCAGTGCTAGAGATTTTCGATCCGAGGATATGCACCCCTACGAGCAGTACTTC
NA | TRBJ2-7 | NA | TRBV24-1 | CATSDETYEQYF | TGTGCCACCAGTGACGAGACCTACGAGCAGTACTTC
TRBD1 | TRBJ1-4 | NA | TRBV7-2 | CASSAGTGRNEKLFF | TGTGCCAGCAGCGCAGGGACAGGGCGAAATGAAAAACTGTTTTTT
NA | TRBJ1-6 | NA | TRBV5-1 | CASSLGSDMSYNSPLHF | TGCGCCAGCAGCTTGGGGTCGGATATGTCCTATAATTCACCCCTCCACTTT